The rows below give T cell receptor beta chains drawn from one sample of a study of response to subunit inactivated influenza vaccine. TCRdb reprocessed the RT-PCR reads with MiXCR, giving one entry per CDR3 protein. Found here are about 700,000 distinct CDR3 sequences, roughly 14% of them singletons; the top ten hold roughly 10%. The sequences come from PBMCs from blood, collected 12 days after vaccination. The source is a man in his fifties who received an inactivated influenza vaccine. CDR3s include the opening cysteine and the closing phenylalanine or tryptophan. The D gene is left open where the match is weak. Clone size is given for some rows only: seen once, a few or many times, or a class if the clone is expanded.

TRBV9	.	13	.	TRBJ2-2	CASSVAPIGELFF	TGTGCCAGCAGCGTAGCTCCCATCGGGGAGCTGTTTTTT
TRBV20-1	.	14	few	TRBJ2-3	CSARLAVGPDTQYF	TGCAGTGCTCGCTTGGCGGTGGGGCCAGATACGCAGTATTTT
TRBV25-1	TRBD2	17	.	TRBJ2-1	CASSNLGLAGRGDEQFF	TGTGCCAGCAGTAACTTAGGACTAGCGGGGCGGGGCGATGAGCAGTTCTTC
TRBV4-3	TRBD1	16	.	TRBJ2-2	CASSQDWAGGGGELFF	TGCGCCAGCAGCCAAGATTGGGCAGGGGGCGGCGGGGAGCTGTTTTTT
TRBV4-2	TRBD2	17	many	TRBJ2-3	CASSQDQGLAGTDTQYF	TGTGCCAGCAGCCAAGATCAGGGACTAGCGGGAACAGATACGCAGTATTTT
TRBV2	.	14	.	TRBJ2-1	CASSDRTRNNEQFF	TGTGCCAGCAGTGACAGGACCAGAAACAATGAGCAGTTCTTC
TRBV12-3/TRBV12-4	TRBD1	15	.	TRBJ2-7	CASSFPGQGLYEQYF	TGTGCCAGCAGTTTTCCAGGACAGGGTCTATACGAGCAGTACTTC
TRBV20-1	.	14	few	TRBJ1-2	CSARVPLRTYYYTF	TGCAGTGCTAGAGTCCCCCTCCGTACTTACTACTACACCTTC
TRBV15	.	15	many	TRBJ2-5	CATSRAPGTEETQYF	TGTGCCACCAGCAGAGCCCCAGGAACCGAAGAGACCCAGTACTTC
TRBV7-9	.	13	many	TRBJ2-1	CASSWDSYNEQFF	TGTGCCAGCAGCTGGGACTCCTACAATGAGCAGTTCTTC
TRBV7-9	.	14	.	TRBJ2-7	CASSLGALRGEQYF	TGTGCCAGCAGCTTAGGTGCGCTTAGGGGGGAGCAGTACTTC
TRBV12-3/TRBV12-4	TRBD1	13	few	TRBJ2-5	CASSSHRGETQYF	TGTGCCAGCAGCTCTCACAGGGGGGAGACCCAGTACTTC
TRBV3-1	.	16	.	TRBJ2-2	CASSQVGLSNTGELFF	TGTGCCAGCAGCCAAGTCGGCCTATCGAACACCGGGGAGCTGTTTTTT
TRBV6-1	.	13	.	TRBJ2-1	CASSESQGDEQFF	TGTGCCAGCAGTGAATCGCAGGGAGATGAGCAGTTCTTC
TRBV29-1	TRBD2	14	few	TRBJ2-7	CSVKEGGTSYEQYF	TGCAGCGTAAAAGAGGGTGGGACTAGCTACGAGCAGTACTTC
TRBV7-2	.	14	few	TRBJ2-7	CASSTGVLPYEQYF	TGTGCCAGCAGCACCGGGGTTTTGCCCTACGAGCAGTACTTC
TRBV6-2/TRBV6-3	TRBD2	14	few	TRBJ2-5	CASTRSGRKGTQYF	TGTGCCAGCACTCGTAGCGGGAGGAAAGGGACCCAGTACTTC
TRBV11-2	.	15	few	TRBJ1-1	CASSLNFRGGTEAFF	TGTGCCAGCAGCTTAAACTTCAGGGGAGGAACTGAAGCTTTCTTT
TRBV20-1	.	12	.	TRBJ2-5	CSAVGQQETQYF	TGCAGTGCCGTGGGGCAGCAAGAGACCCAGTACTTC
TRBV5-5	.	16	few	TRBJ2-1	CASSLGPGEGFNEQFF	TGTGCCAGCAGCTTGGGGCCAGGGGAGGGATTCAATGAGCAGTTCTTC
TRBV7-9	TRBD1	14	few	TRBJ2-7	CASSRGTGYHEQYF	TGTGCCAGCAGCAGGGGGACAGGGTACCACGAGCAGTACTTC
TRBV12-3/TRBV12-4	.	16	medium-sized	TRBJ2-2	CASSFGATFNTGELFF	TGTGCCAGCAGTTTTGGGGCGACTTTCAACACCGGGGAGCTGTTTTTT
TRBV2	TRBD1	14	few	TRBJ2-1	CASIDGTGGVEQFF	TGTGCCAGCATAGATGGGACAGGGGGCGTTGAGCAGTTCTTC
TRBV4-3	TRBD1	12	.	TRBJ2-1	CASRGQGVEQFF	TGCGCCAGCAGGGGACAGGGGGTTGAGCAGTTCTTC
TRBV7-2	.	14	few	TRBJ1-1	CASSWDWRNTEAFF	TGTGCCAGCAGCTGGGATTGGCGGAACACTGAAGCTTTCTTT
TRBV10-3	.	16	.	TRBJ2-3	CAISESGPASTDTQYF	TGTGCCATCAGTGAGTCCGGACCAGCTAGCACAGATACGCAGTATTTT
TRBV27	.	13	few	TRBJ2-7	CASSLYGVYEQYF	TGTGCCAGCAGTTTATATGGGGTTTACGAGCAGTACTTC
TRBV11-2	.	13	.	TRBJ2-2	CASSFRVGGELFF	TGTGCCAGCAGTTTTAGGGTGGGCGGGGAGCTGTTTTTT
TRBV6-5	TRBD2	14	.	TRBJ2-5	CASSYFPGGETQYF	TGTGCCAGCAGTTACTTTCCGGGGGGAGAGACCCAGTACTTC
TRBV7-8	TRBD2	18	few	TRBJ2-2	CASSLGLAGAANTGELFF	TGTGCCAGCAGCTTAGGCCTAGCGGGGGCCGCGAACACCGGGGAGCTGTTTTTT
TRBV7-9	TRBD1	13	.	TRBJ1-6	CASSEQGDSPLHF	TGTGCCAGCAGCGAACAGGGGGATTCACCCCTCCACTTT
TRBV4-2	TRBD1	17	few	TRBJ2-3	CASSQLTGTGSTDTQYF	TGTGCCAGCAGCCAGTTAACCGGGACAGGGAGCACAGATACGCAGTATTTT
TRBV15	.	12	.	TRBJ2-1	CATSRDSGTPFF	TGTGCCACCAGCAGAGACTCCGGGACACCGTTCTTC